Detailed here is one T cell receptor (beta chain). Positive CCR7 selection of CD45RO-negative cells yielded the naive CD8 cells, and terminally differentiated effector memory CD45RA+ cells were excluded. The sample is drawn from a study of shared clonotypes between healthy human individuals. The CDR3 is 12 residues long. V lost 2 bases, J lost 3 bases, and 5 bases lay in between. Germline loops: CDR1 MDHEN, CDR2 SYDVKM. TCRdb's copy holds only in-frame clones and misses some; the assay was immunoSEQ multiplex PCR. The table records about 2.1 million clones, just under 95% of them present only once. Source material: naive CD8+ T cells from PBMCs. This clonotype was sampled from a man aged 18 to 29 in good health. Some clones in this sample may be carry-over from other donors' samples. This chain connects TRBV28 to TRBJ2-7; no reliable D call. CDR3 sequence: CASSLAIYEQYF. In DNA, the CDR3 is TGTGCCAGCAGTTTAGCCATCTACGAGCAGTACTTC.